This TCR beta chain was obtained from a study of T-cell memory formation after mild COVID-19 (dated by TCRdb to about 2021). Broadly, across the study: TCR sequence clusters from the two donors were found to be largely donor specific. In a couple of donors, T-cell clones that expanded and contracted after mild COVID-19 were followed by sequencing TCRalpha and TCRbeta repertoires longitudinally. Two young, previously healthy adult volunteers, one female and one male, were included in the cohort. Beyond this particular receptor, the publication reports: From day 15 to 85, contracting clones showed balanced CD4/CD8 phenotypes, whereas a second wave of clones that expanded from day 15 to 37 leaned towards CD4+. SARS-CoV-2 specificity of the second-wave clones peaking on day 37 was not confirmed. Contracting CD4+ clones were found mainly in CM and EM memory subsets, while CD8+ clones were enriched in EMRA. Only a couple of mild cases were covered by the study, and larger cohorts that include severe cases with pre-infection samples were considered necessary. Some responding clones were detected in pre-infection memory, which suggested that pre-existing cross-reactive memory T cells had joined the SARS-CoV-2 response.

Instrument used: Illumina NovaSeq 6000. Using 5'RACE with constant-segment primers, TCRalpha and TCRbeta cDNA libraries were constructed, with sample barcodes and unique molecular identifiers added in the process. Trizol reagent was used to extract RNA from every sample. The libraries were amplified in two PCR steps, and the second step added a second sample barcode and Illumina TruSeq adapters. The libraries were sequenced on an Illumina NovaSeq using 2 x 150 bp paired-end reads. The authors' analysis ran thus. With migec v1.2.7, reads were demultiplexed and then collapsed into UMI-guided consensus sequences. Using mixcr v2.1.11, UMI consensuses were aligned to TRA and TRB V and J templates and then assembled into clonotypes. Clonotypes were classified as expanded or contracted when called significant by both edgeR and NoisET, with noise models trained on biological replicates. For edgeR calls, the thresholds were a false discovery rate-adjusted p below 0.01 and a log2 fold-change of 1. As an exploratory analysis of dynamics, max-normalized trajectories of the 1000 most abundant clonotypes were examined with PCA combined with hierarchical clustering. The CD4 or CD8 phenotype of responding clones was assigned using the separately sequenced CD4+ and CD8+ repertoires. The raw public reads went through TCRdb reprocessing: fastp at Q25, MiXCR clone calling, in-frame beta chains kept. CDR3 protein duplicates are merged, each entry listing the most common genes and DNA. The V and J calls were not made by the authors but by TCRdb's processing. Within this sample are about 400,000 distinct CDR3 sequences, with more than 20% of them counted one time only. The top ten clonotypes cover under 15% of the sample.

CDR1 and CDR2 (DFQATT, SNEGSKA) derive from the germline V gene (reference sequence). Spanning cysteine to phenylalanine, the CDR3 consists of 16 amino acids. Just CDR3 DNA is preserved here, 48 bases in frame from base 1. The germline ends are 15 bases apart after V is trimmed by 0 bases and J by 3 bases. A note on this clonotype: Its cognate antigen has yet to be identified. Per-base quality was not reported, and no clone a single base away is much larger than it.

Ficoll-Paque density gradient centrifugation was the method used to isolate PBMCs. Sequencing was carried out using PBMCs or a T cell subset sorted from them (not recorded which). The sequence joins TRBV20-1 to TRBJ2-1; the D gene cannot be resolved beyond TRBD1 or TRBD2, each matching 5 bases. The receptor comes from an adult woman who had mild COVID-19 (a few samples of this study predate the infection). The sample titles of this study are shuffled in the database, so cell type and time point are left out; the donor was told from shared clones. The CDR3 region: CSARDTETDYYNEQFF. In nucleotides, the sequence is TGCAGTGCTAGAGATACGGAGACAGACTACTACAATGAGCAGTTCTTC.